Shown below are 16 T cell receptor beta chains from a single sample sequenced in a study of OX40 agonist ivuxolimab in advanced cancers. Sequencing was performed with immunoSEQ multiplex PCR; in TCRdb, only in-frame clones are kept and a portion is missing. The table lists 68,000 or so clones, 86% of them singletons. The sample consisted of CD4+ or CD8+ T cells sorted from blood, taken in a trial of the OX40 agonist ivuxolimab. These receptors originate from an adult with an advanced solid tumor such as melanoma, head and neck, liver or kidney cancer.

This clone was seen a few times. The chain recombines TRBV11-3 with TRBJ2-3; D is unresolved. V lost 0 bases and J lost 3, with 13 bases in between. The germline gives CDR1 SGHNT, CDR2 YENEEA. CDR3 size: 16 residues. CDR3 region: CASSLDSKIITDTQYF. The CDR3, as DNA: TGTGCCAGCAGCTTAGACTCCAAGATCATAACAGATACGCAGTATTTT.

This chain connects TRBV27 to TRBJ2-3; TRBD1 agrees at 11 bases. V was pared by 7 bases and J by 5 bases, with 17 bases of the junction left unmatched. The germline V gene has CDR1 MNHEY and CDR2 SMNVEV (reference sequence). CDR3 length: 18 residues. The CDR3 sequence is CASTTFGDRDRGRDTQYF. The CDR3 DNA reads TGTGCCAGCACCACTTTCGGGGACCGGGACAGGGGGAGAGATACGCAGTATTTT.

This chain uses TRBV7-9 with TRBJ1-1; D perhaps matches TRBD1 (6 bases). V was clipped by 5 bases and J by 6 bases, with 13 bases between them. Per the germline V gene, CDR1 is SEHNR and CDR2 is FQNEAQ (reference sequence). This CDR3 contains 13 residues. CDR3 DNA: TGTGCCAGCAGCACAGGGCCCGGGGCTGAAGCTTTCTTT. It encodes CASSTGPGAEAFF. Based on the CDR3 plus reference TRBV7-9 and TRBJ1-1, the full variable domain is DTGVSQNPRHKITKRGQNVTFRCDPISEHNRLYWYRQTLGQGPEFLTYFQNEAQLEKSRLLSDRFSAERPKGSFSTLEIQRTEQGDSAMYLCASSTGPGAEAFFGQGTRLTVV.

The V and J genes are TRBV5-6 and TRBJ1-2; 9 bases are a match to TRBD1. Unmatched junction bases numbered 2, after V lost 3 bases and J lost 5 bases. This CDR3 region has 13 residues. Germline lookup yields CDR1 SGHDT and CDR2 YYEEEE. In DNA, the CDR3 is TGTGCCAGCAGCTCCGGACAGGGGTATGGCTACACCTTC. Translation: CASSSGQGYGYTF.

This CDR3 reads CASSPGTTYGYTF. In DNA form, the CDR3 reads TGTGCCAGCAGCCCCGGGACAACCTATGGCTACACCTTC. The chain recombines TRBV11-3 with TRBJ1-2; a weak D match, TRBD1 (6 bases). The germline V gene encodes CDR1 SGHNT and CDR2 YENEEA. V gave up 5 bases and J gave up 4 bases, with 11 bases separating them. The CDR3 length is 13 residues.

This clone came up a few times. The V call is TRBV19, the J call TRBJ2-7; possibly TRBD1 for D (6 bases). The CDR3 is 13 residues long. The germline V gene encodes CDR1 LNHDA and CDR2 SQIVND (reference sequence). Trimming left V 8 bases short and J 6 bases short, with 17 bases between. CDR3 in amino acids: CASGGTGYPEQYF. The DNA for the CDR3 is TGTGCCAGTGGAGGAACAGGGTACCCCGAGCAGTACTTC.

This clone was picked up one time. The CDR3 coding sequence is TGTGCCAGCACCAGTAGCGGGGGAGGGAGAAACACCATATATTTT. Translated: CASTSSGGGRNTIYF. The chain uses TRBV11-2 and TRBJ1-3, with a tentative D call TRBD1 (5 bases). The CDR3 loop spans 15 amino acids. V was pared by 7 bases and J by 5 bases, with 18 bases between. Germline V lookup: CDR1 SGHAT, CDR2 FQNNGV.

The chain has TRBV7-2 and TRBJ1-5; D might be TRBD1 (6 bases). V dropped 2 bases and J dropped 3 bases, with 11 bases sitting between them. The germline CDR1 and CDR2 sequences are SGHTA and FQGNSA. This CDR3 has 15 residues. The CDR3 DNA follows: TGTGCCAGCAGCTTAATTTGGGGGGCCAATCAGCCCCAGCATTTT. Residues: CASSLIWGANQPQHF.

The V gene is TRBV7-2, the J gene TRBJ1-2, with no clear D. Trimming shortened V by 5 bases and J by 8 bases, and 12 bases separated the two germline ends. The CDR3 is made up of 12 amino acids. The germline V gene encodes CDR1 SGHTA and CDR2 FQGNSA. CDR3 nucleotide sequence: TGTGCCAGCAGCCCCGGGCCTCTCGGCTACACCTTC. Protein product: CASSPGPLGYTF.

The V and J genes are TRBV6-5 and TRBJ2-5, with unresolved D. This CDR3 spans 13 amino acids. Germline CDR1 is MNHEY and CDR2 is SVGAGI. Trimming took off 6 bases at V and 0 bases at J, with 8 bases between the two ends. The CDR3 here is CASSPQYQETQYF. DNA of the CDR3: TGTGCCAGCAGCCCACAGTACCAAGAGACCCAGTACTTC.

The chain employs TRBV4-3 and TRBJ2-1, with D perhaps TRBD1 (5 bases). This CDR3 has 16 residues. Germline V gene lookup returns CDR1 LGHNA and CDR2 YSLEER. Trimming took 1 base from V and 4 from J, leaving 14 bases between them. The CDR3 protein is CASSQGYGQGYNEQFF. The DNA of the CDR3 is TGCGCCAGCAGCCAAGGCTATGGGCAGGGATACAATGAGCAGTTCTTC.

The chain is built from TRBV4-1 and TRBJ1-6, with TRBD1 as a possible D gene (5 bases). CDR1 is MGHRA and CDR2 is YSYEKL in the germline V gene. V was clipped by 1 base and J by 5 bases, with 9 bases between them. The CDR3 is 15 residues long. The CDR3 bases are TGCGCCAGCAGCCAAGTAATCAGGGATAATTCACCCCTCCACTTT. This translates into CASSQVIRDNSPLHF.

This sequence joins TRBV7-2 and TRBJ1-1; D perhaps matches TRBD1 (6 bases). CDR1 is SGHTA and CDR2 is FQGNSA in the germline V gene. The CDR3 sequence is 14 residues long. Trimming stripped 3 bases from V and 3 bases from J, with 11 bases between. The CDR3 spells CASSLIQGYTEAFF. The CDR3, as DNA: TGTGCCAGCAGCTTGATTCAGGGGTACACTGAAGCTTTCTTT.

The chain couples TRBV19 to TRBJ2-7, with a weak D call TRBD1 (5 bases). The CDR3 contains 14 residues. In germline, CDR1 is LNHDA, CDR2 SQIVND (reference sequence). The germline V and J ends were trimmed by 1 base and 3 bases, with 10 bases remaining between them. The chain's CDR3 is CASSIGTSVYEQYF. The CDR3 coding sequence is TGTGCCAGTAGTATAGGGACATCTGTCTACGAGCAGTACTTC.

The chain employs TRBV4-3 and TRBJ2-5, with 8 nucleotides matching TRBD1. J gave up 4 bases and V 3 bases, and 4 bases lay outside the gene matches. CDR3 length equals 14 residues. Germline lookup yields CDR1 LGHNA and CDR2 YSLEER. CDR3: CASSHGTGGETQYF. In DNA form, the CDR3 reads TGCGCCAGCAGCCATGGGACAGGCGGAGAGACCCAGTACTTC.

This chain links TRBV9 with TRBJ1-1, with no clear D. Germline CDR1 and CDR2: SGDLS and YYNGEE. V was shortened by 3 bases and J by 4 bases, with 13 bases between the two germline ends. The length of the CDR3 is 14 residues. Here the CDR3 DNA reads TGTGCCAGCAGCGCCACGGGGTCGAGCACTGAAGCTTTCTTT. Its translation is CASSATGSSTEAFF.